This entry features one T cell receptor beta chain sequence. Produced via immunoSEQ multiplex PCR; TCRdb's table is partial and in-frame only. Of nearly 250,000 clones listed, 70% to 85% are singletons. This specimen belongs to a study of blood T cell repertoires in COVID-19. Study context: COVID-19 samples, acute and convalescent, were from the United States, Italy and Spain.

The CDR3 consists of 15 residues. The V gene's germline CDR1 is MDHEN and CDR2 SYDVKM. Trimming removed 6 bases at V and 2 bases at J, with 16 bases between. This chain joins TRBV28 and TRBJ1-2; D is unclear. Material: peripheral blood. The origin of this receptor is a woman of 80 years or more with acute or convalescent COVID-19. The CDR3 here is CASSWGVWRNYGYTF. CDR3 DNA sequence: TGTGCCAGCAGCTGGGGAGTATGGCGGAACTATGGCTACACCTTC.